What follows are 25 T cell receptor beta chains derived from one specimen sequenced in a study of cytomegalovirus exposure and HLA in healthy donors. PCR employed 60 Vbeta and 13 Jbeta primers. The table came from immunoSEQ multiplex PCR; TCRdb's copy has only in-frame clones and leaves some out. The data contain about 130,000 clones, 78% of them singletons. The source material was PBMCs. The receptors here all came from a middle-aged man in good health and CMV-seronegative.

The J gene is TRBJ2-1, the V gene TRBV19; 7 bases are a match to TRBD2. J was trimmed by 0 bases and V by 1 base; bases with no gene match: 3. The CDR3 length is 16 residues. The germline V gene has CDR1 LNHDA and CDR2 SQIVND (reference sequence). CDR3 in DNA: TGTGCCAGTAGTATAGTACTAGCGAGCTCCTACAATGAGCAGTTCTTC. It translates to CASSIVLASSYNEQFF. The full variable domain, its missing parts supplied by reference TRBV19 and TRBJ2-1, is DGGITQSPKYLFRKEGQNVTLSCEQNLNHDAMYWYRQDPGQGLRLIYYSQIVNDFQKGDIAEGYSVSREKKESFPLTVTSAQKNPTAFYLCASSIVLASSYNEQFFGPGTRLTVL.

This clone was seen a single time. This sequence joins TRBV2 and TRBJ2-1, with TRBD2 matching 10 bases. The J segment lost 7 bases and the V segment lost 4 bases, leaving 4 bases of the junction unmatched. Germline V lookup: CDR1 SNHLY, CDR2 FYNNEI. The CDR3 extends over 14 amino acids. CDR3 sequence: CASSVTSGWNEQFF. The CDR3 nucleotides are TGTGCCAGCAGTGTGACTAGCGGGTGGAATGAGCAGTTCTTC.

This clone was counted once. The genes are TRBV6-5 and TRBJ2-3; TRBD1 is a possible D gene (6 bases). The CDR3 sequence is 14 residues long. With 5 bases removed from V and 4 bases from J, the gap between germline ends came to 13 bases. From germline, CDR1 is MNHEY and CDR2 SVGAGI. CDR3 bases: TGTGCCAGCAGTCTACAACAGGGATCAGATACGCAGTATTTT. Its translation: CASSLQQGSDTQYF.

This CDR3 reads CASSLTVNTEAFF. The CDR3 bases are TGTGCCAGCAGCTTAACCGTGAACACTGAAGCTTTCTTT. The chain is built from TRBV7-3 and TRBJ1-1; no firm D call. This CDR3 has 13 residues. The V gene's germline CDR1 is SGHTA and CDR2 FQGTGA. With 0 bases removed from V and 0 bases from J, the gap between germline ends came to 2 bases.

V gene TRBV7-8 combines with J gene TRBJ2-2, with a tentative D call TRBD1 (5 bases). Trimming took off 7 bases at V and 6 bases at J, with 21 bases between the two ends. The CDR3 extends over 16 amino acids. Germline V gives CDR1 SGHVS, CDR2 FQNEAQ. CDR3 sequence (DNA): TGTGCCAGCACCAGGGAAAGATCGATTGAAGCCGGGGAGCTGTTTTTT. Translation: CASTRERSIEAGELFF.

Note on this clone: A read error may account for a junction end that differs from germline. This sample includes further DNA sequences coding for the same CDR3. The chain recombines TRBV14 with TRBJ1-5; D unclear. CDR1 and CDR2 from the germline V gene are SGHDN and FVKESK. The CDR3 totals 16 residues. CDR3 in DNA: TGTGCCAGTAGCCAATACCGGGAAGGTAGCAATCAGCCCCAGCATTTT. This encodes CASSQYREGSNQPQHF.

A few counts support this clone. The rearrangement joins TRBV1 to TRBJ2-7; TRBD2, the table's D call, was not compared with the DNA. TRBV1 is a pseudogene locus. The CDR3 loop spans 16 amino acids. The CDR3 bases are TGCACCAGCAGCCACGTGCGTGCACTAGCGGGGGGCGAGCAGTACTTC. Translated: CTSSHVRALAGGEQYF.

V is TRBV27 and J is TRBJ1-6; D is possibly TRBD1 (6 bases). CDR3 length equals 13 residues. Per germline, CDR1 MNHEY and CDR2 SMNVEV (reference sequence). V dropped 7 bases and J dropped 11 bases, with 15 bases sitting between them. CDR3 bases: TGTGCCAGCACCATCACAGGGTCGACACCCCTCCACTTT. It specifies CASTITGSTPLHF.

The chain carries TRBV14 and TRBJ2-1, with 9 bases aligning to TRBD2. Trimming took 1 base from V and 6 from J; bases not matched to a gene: 4. This CDR3 is built from 15 residues. The germline V gene has CDR1 SGHDN and CDR2 FVKESK. The CDR3 DNA reads as TGTGCCAGCAGCCAAGGTAGCGGGGGCCGCAATGAGCAGTTCTTC. It encodes CASSQGSGGRNEQFF.

V gene TRBV7-6 combines with J gene TRBJ1-2; 7 bases line up with TRBD1. Trimming cost V 4 bases and J 5 bases; bases outside gene matches: 4. Germline CDR1 is SGHVS and CDR2 is FNYEAQ. The CDR3 covers 13 residues. CDR3 region: CASSSGTAYGYTF. For the CDR3, the DNA is TGTGCCAGCAGCTCTGGGACAGCTTATGGCTACACCTTC.

The chain is built from TRBV7-2 and TRBJ1-2, with 8 positions matching TRBD1. This CDR3 spans 13 amino acids. The junction had 2 bases not matched to a gene; V was cut back by 5 bases and J by 3 bases. Germline CDR1 and CDR2: SGHTA and FQGNSA. Here the CDR3 DNA reads TGTGCCAGCAGCCTGGACAGGGACTATGGCTACACCTTC. It is translated as CASSLDRDYGYTF.

V and J are TRBV14 and TRBJ2-6; D is undetermined. V was clipped by 6 bases and J by 0 bases, with 3 bases between them. The CDR3 is 13 amino acids. Germline V CDR1 and CDR2: SGHDN, FVKESK. The CDR3 loop is CASSLSGANVLTF. CDR3 in DNA: TGTGCCAGCAGTCTCTCTGGGGCCAACGTCCTGACTTTC.

The chain uses TRBV27 and TRBJ1-2; 8 bases fit TRBD1. Unmatched junction bases numbered 7, after V lost 5 bases and J lost 8 bases. CDR3 length: 13 residues. Per germline, CDR1 MNHEY and CDR2 SMNVEV (reference sequence). DNA of the CDR3: TGTGCCAGCAGTCGATCAGGGGGCTTGGGCTACACCTTC. Amino acid sequence: CASSRSGGLGYTF.

J is TRBJ1-1 and V is TRBV5-4; a possible D gene is TRBD1 (6 bases). V lost 4 bases and J 4 bases, leaving 20 bases between the germline ends. The germline V gene encodes CDR1 SGHNT and CDR2 YYREEE (reference sequence). The CDR3 has 16 residues. The CDR3 DNA reads TGTGCCAGCAGCCAACCCACAGGGACAAGTGGCACTGAAGCTTTCTTT. Its translation: CASSQPTGTSGTEAFF.

The J gene is TRBJ1-5, the V gene TRBV27, with 9 bases fitting TRBD1. Germline lookup yields CDR1 MNHEY and CDR2 SMNVEV (reference sequence). The CDR3 has 15 amino acids. Trimming cost V 5 bases and J 0 bases; bases outside gene matches: 2. For the CDR3, the DNA is TGTGCCAGCAGTGGGGACAGGGTTAGCAATCAGCCCCAGCATTTT. Translation gives CASSGDRVSNQPQHF.

This rearrangement joins TRBV7-8 to TRBJ2-7; TRBD1 is a possible D gene (5 bases). Germline loops: CDR1 SGHVS, CDR2 FQNEAQ. V was pared by 3 bases and J by 4 bases, with 13 bases between. The CDR3 is 14 residues long. CDR3 sequence reads: CASSFRQQPYEQYF. CDR3 coding DNA: TGTGCCAGCAGCTTTCGACAGCAACCTTACGAGCAGTACTTC.

The chain is built from TRBV13 and TRBJ1-1; no clear D gene. The CDR3 extends over 15 amino acids. V was trimmed by 6 bases and J by 4 bases, leaving 18 bases between them. CDR1 is PRHDT, CDR2 FYEKMQ, per germline (reference sequence). CDR3: CASSPDGRRSTEAFF. As DNA, the CDR3 is TGTGCCAGCAGTCCTGACGGTAGGAGGTCCACTGAAGCTTTCTTT.

This sequence joins TRBV15 and TRBJ2-3; 12 nucleotides match TRBD1. Germline V gives CDR1 LNHNV, CDR2 YYDKDF (reference sequence). V dropped 5 bases and J dropped 3; count of bases not matched to a gene: 21. The CDR3 covers 21 residues. The CDR3 spells CATSPTGTGGAGVLRTDTQYF. CDR3 nucleotides: TGTGCCACCAGCCCGACCGGGACAGGGGGCGCGGGGGTCCTTCGAACAGATACGCAGTATTTT.

The chain employs TRBV6-5 and TRBJ2-3; weak D call: TRBD2 (6 bases). CDR3 length: 14 residues. The V gene's germline CDR1 is MNHEY and CDR2 SVGAGI. The ends were cut back, 4 bases at V and 1 base at J, with 9 bases in the middle. The CDR3 protein is CASSFTGGTDTQYF. CDR3 in DNA: TGTGCCAGCAGTTTCACGGGGGGCACAGATACGCAGTATTTT.

This CDR3 reads CASSPRPGQGAGYTF. CDR3 DNA sequence: TGTGCCAGCAGCCCCAGACCGGGACAGGGGGCTGGCTACACCTTC. The chain carries TRBV7-3 and TRBJ1-2, with 12 bases fitting TRBD1. This CDR3 region has 15 residues. V was pared by 5 bases and J by 7 bases, with 8 bases of the junction left unmatched. In germline, CDR1 is SGHTA, CDR2 FQGTGA.

This clone was picked up a small number of times. The gene calls are TRBV5-1 and TRBJ1-1; D unclear. The CDR3 is 14 residues long. Trimming took off 1 base at V and 2 bases at J, with 9 bases between the two ends. The germline V gene has CDR1 SGHRS and CDR2 YFSETQ. CDR3 sequence (DNA): TGCGCCAGCAGCTTGTACCCGGGAAACACTGAAGCTTTCTTT. Protein product: CASSLYPGNTEAFF.

A remark on this clone: Sequence at one end of the junction differs from germline and may be a read error. The V and J genes are TRBV6-6 and TRBJ2-3; D may be TRBD1 (6 bases). Germline V lookup: CDR1 MNHNY, CDR2 SVGAGI (reference sequence). This CDR3 region has 14 residues. CDR3 loop: CASSYSTSLDRSIF. DNA for the CDR3: TGTGCCAGCAGTTACTCGACGTCTCTGGACAGATCAATTTTT.

The gene calls are TRBV6-6 and TRBJ2-7; 7 nucleotides align to TRBD1. There are 13 residues in the CDR3. The germline gives CDR1 MNHNY, CDR2 SVGAGI (reference sequence). V gave up 6 bases and J gave up 2 bases; unmatched junction bases: 4. CDR3 sequence (DNA): TGTGCCAGCAGAGCCGGGACAGCCTACGAGCAGTACTTC. Encoded protein: CASRAGTAYEQYF.

The chain joins TRBV4-1 to TRBJ2-7; a weak D match, TRBD1 (6 bases). Trimming removed 1 base from V and 1 base from J, with 17 bases in between. This CDR3 contains 17 residues. Germline CDR1 and CDR2: MGHRA and YSYEKL. The DNA of the CDR3 is TGCGCCAGCAGCCAAGGGCAGGGGATAGTGGGTTCCTACGAGCAGTACTTC. Its translation is CASSQGQGIVGSYEQYF.

The chain carries TRBV30 and TRBJ1-1; 8 bases are shared with TRBD1. V was pared by 5 bases and J by 1 base, with 0 bases of the junction left unmatched. Per the germline V gene, CDR1 is GTSNPN and CDR2 is SVGIG (reference sequence). There are 12 residues in the CDR3. The CDR3 here is CAWDRGNTEAFF. The CDR3 DNA follows: TGTGCCTGGGACAGGGGGAACACTGAAGCTTTCTTT.